This T cell receptor beta chain was recovered during a study of beta chain features in type 1 diabetes (dated by TCRdb to between 2018 and 2020). In terms of the full investigation: No differences in mean age, gender distribution, total cell number or subset yield were found between patients and healthy donors. Across all samples, 90 million to 130 million sorted cells were examined, and cell number per subset correlated strongly with RNA yield. In the study, recently diagnosed type 1 diabetes patients and matched healthy donors were compared on the TCRB repertoires of their sorted circulating CD4+ T cell subsets. Naive and central memory subsets were obtained from all 30 or so donors, but regulatory and stem cell-like memory subsets were isolated from only 8 patients and roughly eight healthy donors. Overall study outcomes, separate from this receptor: Naive, central memory and regulatory TCRB repertoires appeared to be more alike among patients than among healthy donors. Because small numbers of individuals were included in the HLA sub-analyses, any influence of HLA type on TCRB rearrangement was left unresolved. Because cDNA was sequenced instead of genomic DNA, activated cells with high expression could be over-represented, although the groups did not differ in activation or CD3 levels. Patients with type 1 diabetes made fewer insertions and deleted more nucleotides at VDJ recombination sites, implying thymic rearrangement abnormalities. Type 1 diabetes patients showed a moderate but significant shortening of TCRB CDR3 length in all four CD4+ subsets. Shorter templates might have been favored by PCR, but patient and control samples were amplified and corrected together, so both groups would have been affected equally by any skew.

The CDR3 covers 14 residues, taking in both the cysteine and the phenylalanine. This entry keeps only the CDR3 DNA: 42 bases, framed from base 1. Relative to germline, V is 3 bases shorter and J is 2 bases shorter, with 13 bases between their ends. Per the germline V gene, SQVTM is the CDR1 and ANQGSEA is the CDR2. The entire amount of isolated RNA was reverse transcribed using the High Capacity cDNA Reverse Transcription Kit, so the sequenced TCRB transcripts were expressed ones. Deep immunoSEQ sequencing was performed on naive, central memory and regulatory T cell samples, with an average of about 4 million total reads per sample. Sorted cells were lysed in RLT buffer and RNA was extracted with DNase-treated RNeasy Micro or Mini kits, depending on cell number. Each cell subset was processed separately to prevent cross-contamination, with patient and healthy donor samples processed together. TCRB sequences were amplified from cDNA with the immunoSEQ multiplex PCR, producing 87-bp fragments spanning the CDR3 region. Amplicons were sequenced on the Illumina HiSeq platform. The paper's processing steps were these. Synthetic template baselines were used to correct PCR bias computationally, reads within Hamming distance 2 were collapsed, and singletons that could not be merged were discarded. Reads were aligned to IMGT to assign V, D and J genes, CDR3 length, and insertions or deletions at six rearrangement sites. Clonotype counts were normalized to sorted cell number within each subset before computing true diversity and Gini coefficients with the tcR R package. The overlap coefficient, calculated on TCRB nucleotide sequences, was used to measure repertoire sharing. Out-of-frame TCRB sequences from naive cells were analyzed as a proxy for the pre-selection repertoire. What TCRdb holds here is the immuneACCESS table cut down to in-frame rearrangements. Part of the clones is not present; checked against another copy, under half of the missing clones reflect an unresolved V gene, and the others are unexplained. The DNA gave D and trimming, while V, J and clone size come from that table. Counted in this sample were 600,000 to 750,000 clones; around 12% of them appeared once. The ten most abundant clones make up 0.095% to 0.15% of the sample.

Each donor gave one peripheral blood draw, averaging roughly 120 mL, which was collected into heparinised tubes. Using a panel that included CD45RO, CCR7, CD25, CD127, CD95 and CD27, naive, central memory, regulatory and stem cell-like memory CD4+ T cells were sorted on a BD FACSAria II. Every sorted population had a purity above 98%. PBMCs were isolated immediately by Lymphoprep density gradient centrifugation and stained directly without culture. So that batch effects would be minimized, each experiment stained and sorted samples in pairs, pairing one healthy donor with one patient. This clone was detected a few times. The target of this receptor is not known. It has no much larger one-base neighbor in the sample; base qualities were not kept.

This sequence uses TRBV29-1 and TRBJ1-1; no D segment can be confidently identified. The receptor was derived from a man aged 25-45 years with type 1 diabetes. The sequenced sample was naive CD4+ T cells from blood. The cell subset or site label here, explained by the study, means: true naive CD4+ T cells. The nucleotides read TGCAGCGTTGAGAGGGCCACTTCTAACACTGAAGCTTTCTTT. This translates into CSVERATSNTEAFF.